The clone carrying this T cell receptor beta chain was seen a handful of times. This sample stems from a study of blood T cell repertoires in COVID-19. Study as a whole: There were acute and convalescent COVID-19 samples, and they came from the United States, Italy and Spain. PBMCs, B-cell-depleted T cells, or T cells provided the cDNA or gDNA that made up the material.

The protocol was immunoSEQ multiplex PCR, while the TCRdb copy is restricted to in-frame clones and leaves out a portion. The sample includes around 100,000 clones, roughly 71% of them seen just once. CDR1 is MDHEN and CDR2 is SYDVKM in the germline V gene. V was clipped by 6 bases and J by 6 bases; unmatched bases: 7. The CDR3 runs 14 residues. The TCR sequence derives from an older man with acute or convalescent COVID-19. The V and J genes are TRBV28 and TRBJ1-5, with 8 bases identical to TRBD1. Material for sequencing was peripheral blood. As DNA, the CDR3 is TGTGCCAGCAGCAAAACAGGGGGTAGTCAGCCCCAGCATTTT. Translated: CASSKTGGSQPQHF.